This T cell receptor beta chain was sequenced during a study of cytotoxic CD8 clonotypes in ibrutinib-treated CLL. This clone turned up a few times. The antigen remains undetermined. Overall study results and limits: At ibrutinib response, clonality increased, and at progression it declined back toward baseline.

Method: immunoSEQ multiplex PCR; TCRdb's copy keeps in-frame clones and lacks some. The sample yields almost 250,000 clones, under 80% seen once. V was trimmed by 10 bases and J by 4 bases, leaving 8 bases between them. Germline loops: CDR1 MDHEN, CDR2 SYDVKM. The CDR3 covers 10 residues. This sample comprised PBMCs, obtained after 24 months of ibrutinib treatment. The TCR comes from a human donor with chronic lymphocytic leukemia. The genes are TRBV28 and TRBJ2-7; no firm D call. The CDR3 region is CATLQYEQYF. Written as DNA, the CDR3 is TGTGCCACCCTCCAATACGAGCAGTACTTC.